The 13 T cell receptor beta chains listed next were all sequenced from one sample in a study of blood T cell repertoires in COVID-19. The protocol was immunoSEQ multiplex PCR, while the TCRdb copy is restricted to in-frame clones and leaves out a portion. The data contain about 270,000 clones, about 89% of them singletons. Sequenced: peripheral blood. These receptors were collected from a man aged 35-49 years with active or convalescent COVID-19.

The chain joins TRBV12-5 to TRBJ1-5; tentative D call: TRBD1 (5 bases). CDR1 is LGHNT and CDR2 is FRNRAP in the germline V gene. With 0 bases removed from V and 11 bases from J, the gap between germline ends came to 14 bases. The CDR3 totals 14 residues. The CDR3 region is CASGLVALGGTQHF. In nucleotides, the CDR3 is TGTGCTAGTGGTTTGGTGGCACTCGGGGGGACCCAGCATTTT. The whole variable domain, filled in from reference TRBV12-5 and TRBJ1-5, reads DARVTQTPRHKVTEMGQEVTMRCQPILGHNTVFWYRQTMMQGLELLAYFRNRAPLDDSGMPKDRFSAEMPDATLATLKIQPSEPRDSAVYFCASGLVALGGTQHFGDGTRLSIL.

The V call is TRBV11-2, the J call TRBJ1-4; 7 nucleotides align to TRBD1. The CDR3 contains 16 residues. The ends lost 2 bases at V and 7 bases at J; junction bases unmatched: 10. Germline V gene data show CDR1 as SGHAT and CDR2 as FQNNGV. CDR3: CASSLITAQGREKLFF. Here the CDR3 DNA reads TGTGCCAGCAGCTTAATAACAGCACAGGGGCGTGAAAAACTGTTTTTT.

V usage is TRBV10-3 and J usage is TRBJ2-1, with D maybe TRBD1 (6 bases). The V gene's germline CDR1 is ENHRY and CDR2 SYGVKD. V gave up 4 bases and J gave up 7 bases, with 11 bases separating them. The CDR3 runs 13 residues. The CDR3 here is CAISVAGENEQFF. The CDR3 nucleotides read TGTGCCATCAGTGTCGCAGGGGAGAATGAGCAGTTCTTC.

The V gene is TRBV9, the J gene TRBJ2-1; perhaps TRBD1 as D (5 bases). CDR1 is SGDLS and CDR2 is YYNGEE in the germline V gene. This CDR3 has 13 residues. Deletions cut 3 bases from V and 10 bases from J, with 14 bases between. The CDR3, as DNA: TGTGCCAGCAGCGATCCTATACAGGCCGAGCAGTTCTTC. Protein: CASSDPIQAEQFF. Full variable domain (rest looked up from reference TRBV9 and TRBJ2-1): DSGVTQTPKHLITATGQRVTLRCSPRSGDLSVYWYQQSLDQGLQFLIQYYNGEERAKGNILERFSAQQFPDLHSELNLSSLELGDSALYFCASSDPIQAEQFFGPGTRLTVL.

This clone is a singleton in its sample. This sequence joins TRBV6-6 and TRBJ1-1; no firm D call. Trimming shortened V by 4 bases and J by 7 bases, and 13 bases separated the two germline ends. The CDR3 contains 13 residues. In germline, CDR1 is MNHNY, CDR2 SVGAGI (reference sequence). The CDR3 loop is CASSFPPQDEAFF. The CDR3 DNA follows: TGTGCCAGCAGTTTCCCTCCCCAGGATGAAGCTTTCTTT.

V usage is TRBV9 and J usage is TRBJ2-1, with D uncertain. Trimming cost V 0 bases and J 8 bases, with 12 bases left between them. The germline gives CDR1 SGDLS, CDR2 YYNGEE. This CDR3 comprises 14 residues. DNA for the CDR3: TGTGCCAGCAGCGTAGGGTGGGCTCTGGATGAGCAGTTCTTC. It specifies CASSVGWALDEQFF.

In its sample, this clone was seen once. V gene TRBV2 combines with J gene TRBJ2-1; 7 positions agree with TRBD1. V lost 4 bases, J lost 6 bases, and 9 bases stayed unmatched. Germline V gene lookup returns CDR1 SNHLY and CDR2 FYNNEI. The CDR3 runs 15 residues. The CDR3 is CASSVTTSGGNEQFF. DNA for the CDR3: TGTGCCAGCAGTGTTACCACCTCAGGGGGCAATGAGCAGTTCTTC.

The V gene is TRBV12-5, the J gene TRBJ1-2; weak D call: TRBD1 (6 bases). This CDR3 has 15 amino acids. Trimming stripped 3 bases from V and 7 bases from J, with 18 bases between. CDR1 is LGHNT, CDR2 FRNRAP, per germline. The CDR3 protein is CASGFGQGLIGGYTF. DNA of the CDR3: TGTGCTAGTGGTTTCGGCCAGGGGTTAATTGGTGGCTACACCTTC.

V and J are TRBV18 and TRBJ1-1, with 9 bases matching TRBD1. Germline V gives CDR1 KGHSH, CDR2 LQKENI. The CDR3 contains 17 residues. V trimming: 3 bases; J trimming: 3 bases; junction bases outside the gene matches: 11. DNA of the CDR3: TGTGCCAGCTCACCTCGCGGGGGACAGGGCGTCGACACTGAAGCTTTCTTT. Protein: CASSPRGGQGVDTEAFF.

The chain couples TRBV24-1 to TRBJ2-3; TRBD1 agrees at 9 bases. The J segment lost 2 bases and the V segment lost 3 bases, leaving 11 bases of the junction unmatched. The CDR3 sequence is 18 residues long. Germline loops: CDR1 KGHDR, CDR2 SFDVKD. CDR3 in DNA: TGTGCCACCAGTGATACATATTACAGGGGGCGCGACACAGATACGCAGTATTTT. Amino acid sequence: CATSDTYYRGRDTDTQYF.

This CDR3 is CATSDASQETQYF. CDR3 DNA: TGTGCCACCAGTGATGCCAGCCAAGAGACCCAGTACTTC. The genes are TRBV24-1 and TRBJ2-5; no reliable D call. V lost 3 bases, J lost 1 base, and 5 bases lay in between. CDR3 length equals 13 residues. Germline lookup yields CDR1 KGHDR and CDR2 SFDVKD.

This chain connects TRBV13 to TRBJ1-5; possible D gene TRBD1, 5 bases. CDR3 size: 18 residues. CDR1 PRHDT and CDR2 FYEKMQ come from the germline V gene (reference sequence). Trimming removed 5 bases at V and 0 bases at J, with 20 bases between. CDR3 sequence reads: CASSHGGGHPYSNQPQHF. The CDR3 DNA follows: TGTGCCAGCAGCCACGGCGGTGGACACCCATATAGCAATCAGCCCCAGCATTTT.

V and J are TRBV24-1 and TRBJ1-6; 7 bases map to TRBD1. This CDR3 has 13 residues. CDR1 KGHDR and CDR2 SFDVKD come from the germline V gene. V trimming: 4 bases; J trimming: 9 bases; junction bases outside the gene matches: 2. The CDR3 here is CATSEGTASPLHF. The CDR3 DNA sequence: TGTGCCACCAGTGAGGGGACAGCTTCACCCCTCCACTTT.